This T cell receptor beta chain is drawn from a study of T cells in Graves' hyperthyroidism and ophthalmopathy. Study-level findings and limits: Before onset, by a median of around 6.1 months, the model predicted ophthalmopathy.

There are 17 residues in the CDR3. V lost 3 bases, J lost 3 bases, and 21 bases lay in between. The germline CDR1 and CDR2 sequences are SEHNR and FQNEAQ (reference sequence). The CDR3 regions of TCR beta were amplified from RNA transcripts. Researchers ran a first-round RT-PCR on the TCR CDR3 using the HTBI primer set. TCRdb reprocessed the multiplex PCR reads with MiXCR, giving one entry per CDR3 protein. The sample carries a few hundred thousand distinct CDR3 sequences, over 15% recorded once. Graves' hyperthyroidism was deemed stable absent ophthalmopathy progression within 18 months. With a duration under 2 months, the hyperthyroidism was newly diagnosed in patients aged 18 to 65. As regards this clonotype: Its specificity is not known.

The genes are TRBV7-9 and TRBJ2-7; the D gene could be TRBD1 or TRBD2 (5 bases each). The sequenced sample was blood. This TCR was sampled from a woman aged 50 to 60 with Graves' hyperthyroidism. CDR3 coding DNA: TGTGCCAGCAGCTTCAACTTCGGGACGGAGAGCTACTACGAGCAGTACTTC. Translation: CASSFNFGTESYYEQYF.